These 16 T cell receptor beta chains were all obtained from the same sample, sequenced in a study of blood T cells in healthy people across ages (dated by TCRdb to about 2015). Receptor libraries were prepared by 5' RACE. The reads were generated on an Illumina HiSeq 2500. A second roughly 6 to 11 cycle PCR used a sample-barcoded 5' primer and a J-beta primer mix. Clones were called with MiXCR by TCRdb after fastp trimmed the public reads at Q25, and only in-frame beta chains were retained. Entries that share a CDR3 protein sequence are merged under the most common genes and DNA. This sample comprises some 1.1 million distinct CDR3 sequences, 35% to 45% of them detected only once. The ten largest clones represent around 14% of the sample. Sequencing used blood. The receptors were sampled from a man younger than 30 in good health.

There are a few counts of this clonotype. The rearrangement joins TRBV12-3 or TRBV12-4 to TRBJ2-1; possibly TRBD1 for D (5 bases). The CDR3 loop spans 15 amino acids. Trimming took 6 bases from V and 6 from J, leaving 18 bases between them. The CDR3 DNA is TGTGCCAGCAGACTCAGGGAACTGAGGACCAATGAGCAGTTCTTC. Translated: CASRLRELRTNEQFF.

This chain joins TRBV27 and TRBJ2-1; TRBD1 is a possible D gene (6 bases). Germline V gene data show CDR1 as MNHEY and CDR2 as SMNVEV (reference sequence). The CDR3 extends over 15 amino acids. The ends were cut back, 4 bases at V and 4 bases at J, with 14 bases in the middle. The chain's CDR3 is CASSSGRGKYNEQFF. Here the CDR3 DNA reads TGTGCCAGCAGTTCGGGAAGGGGGAAATACAATGAGCAGTTCTTC.

The chain employs TRBV21-1 and TRBJ1-5; the table names TRBD1, a call not compared with the DNA. TRBV21-1 is termed a pseudogene. The CDR3 is 15 residues long. The CDR3 here is CASSKWGASNQPQHF. DNA for the CDR3: TGTGCCAGCAGTAAATGGGGGGCGAGCAATCAGCCCCAGCATTTT.

The chain combines TRBV4-3 with TRBJ2-5; D unresolved. The V gene lost 4 bases and the J gene lost 11 bases, with 23 bases spanning the gap. The CDR3 is made up of 15 amino acids. Germline lookup yields CDR1 LGHNA and CDR2 YSLEER. The DNA of the CDR3 is TGCGCCAGCAGCCTGAGTTGGGCCTTCAACAATGAGCAGTACTTC. Protein: CASSLSWAFNNEQYF.

This clonotype has more than one count but fewer than ten. The V and J genes are TRBV5-1 and TRBJ2-7, with a possible D match to TRBD1 (5 bases). The V and J ends lost 7 bases and 1 base respectively, with 18 bases between them. Germline CDR1 is SGHRS and CDR2 is YFSETQ. This CDR3 spans 15 amino acids. CDR3 sequence: CASSPEAGFSYEQYF. The CDR3 coding sequence is TGCGCCAGCTCCCCTGAGGCAGGGTTTTCCTACGAGCAGTACTTC.

This clonotype was seen a single time. The rearrangement joins TRBV12-3 or TRBV12-4 to TRBJ2-3; D is unclear. CDR3 size: 14 residues. Between the trimmed V and J ends, which lost 0 bases and 5 bases, there was a span of 9 bases. CDR3 region: CASSLAGPQDTQYF. CDR3 in DNA: TGTGCCAGCAGTTTAGCGGGCCCTCAAGATACGCAGTATTTT.

Turning to this clonotype: A much more abundant neighbour one base away suggests this may be a read error. V is TRBV9 and J is TRBJ2-3; 8 positions match TRBD2. V trimming: 0 bases; J trimming: 2 bases; junction bases outside the gene matches: 2. The germline V gene encodes CDR1 SGDLS and CDR2 YYNGEE. The CDR3 spans 15 residues. The DNA for the CDR3 is TGTGCCAGCAGCGTAGCGGGGGGGACCACAGATACGCAGTATTTT. This codes for CASSVAGGTTDTQYF.

The gene calls are TRBV20-1 and TRBJ1-2; D unresolved. V was shortened by 0 bases and J by 8 bases, with 10 bases between the two germline ends. Germline V lookup: CDR1 DFQATT, CDR2 SNEGSKA (reference sequence). The CDR3 is made up of 12 amino acids. The CDR3 nucleotides are TGCAGTGCTAGAGATCGGGCCTGGGGCTACACCTTC. Protein sequence: CSARDRAWGYTF.

Comment on this clonotype: An end of the junction differs from the germline gene, which may be a read error. The V gene is TRBV11-3, the J gene TRBJ2-3; the D gene is possibly TRBD2 (6 bases). Germline-derived CDR1 and CDR2 are SGHNT and YENEEA. The CDR3 loop spans 14 amino acids. For the CDR3, the DNA is TGTGTCAGCAGCGGGTCTAGGATCAGTGATACGCAGTATTTT. As protein: CVSSGSRISDTQYF.

Many counts were recorded for this clonotype. This chain uses TRBV6-5 with TRBJ1-2; D is undetermined. Germline V CDR1 and CDR2: MNHEY, SVGAGI. The CDR3 runs to 13 residues. V lost 6 bases, J lost 2 bases, and 10 bases lay in between. CDR3 nucleotides: TGTGCCAGCAGCCCCCTTGTCAACTATGGCTACACCTTC. Residues: CASSPLVNYGYTF.

CDR3 residues: CASSASPGSIAEKLFF. The CDR3 DNA reads as TGTGCCAGCTCGGCAAGTCCAGGGTCTATTGCGGAAAAACTGTTTTTT. The chain links TRBV18 to TRBJ1-4, with a possible D match to TRBD1 (5 bases). Trimming took 6 bases from V and 8 from J, leaving 22 bases between them. The CDR3 loop spans 16 amino acids. Germline V lookup: CDR1 KGHSH, CDR2 LQKENI.

As concerns this clonotype: The junction and the germline gene differ at one end; a read error may be behind it. The chain joins TRBV9 to TRBJ2-1; 12 nucleotides line up with TRBD2. The closer fit of TRBJ2-7 to the DNA end suggests the J call may be wrong. Looked up from germline, CDR1 is SGDLS and CDR2 is YYNGEE. This CDR3 spans 17 amino acids. In DNA form, the CDR3 reads TGTGCCGGCAGCCTTCTAGCGGGGGGGAGCTCCTACAATGAGCAGTACTTC. It specifies CAGSLLAGGSSYNEQYF.

V gene TRBV20-1 combines with J gene TRBJ2-5; weak D call: TRBD2 (5 bases). CDR3 length: 14 amino acids. V gave up 6 bases and J gave up 11 bases, with 25 bases separating them. Germline lookup yields CDR1 DFQATT and CDR2 SNEGSKA (reference sequence). The DNA for the CDR3 is TGCAGTGCGAGGGTGGGGAATCCTCCCAATGAGCAGTACTTC. Protein product: CSARVGNPPNEQYF.

Comments on this clonotype: The CDR3 does not end in the conserved phenylalanine or tryptophan, so this is likely a read error. The chain has TRBV5-1 and TRBJ1-2; no definite D call. Germline V gene lookup returns CDR1 SGHRS and CDR2 YFSETQ. This CDR3 has 16 residues. V was pared by 0 bases and J by 3 bases, with 15 bases between. DNA for the CDR3: TGCGCCAGCAGCTTGGCAGGCACGCCCGTGGACTATGGCTACACCGTC. This translates into CASSLAGTPVDYGYTV.

There are a few counts of this clonotype. V is TRBV29-1 and J is TRBJ2-7; D is undetermined. Germline assignment: CDR1 SQVTM and CDR2 ANQGSEA. V lost 7 bases and J 4 bases, leaving 14 bases between the germline ends. The length of the CDR3 is 12 residues. The CDR3 region has the DNA TGCAGCGCTGGTGACACCAAATACGAGCAGTACTTC. Translated, it gives CSAGDTKYEQYF.

This chain connects TRBV5-6 to TRBJ2-2; perhaps TRBD2 as D (6 bases). Looked up from germline, CDR1 is SGHDT and CDR2 is YYEEEE. Between the trimmed V and J ends, which lost 4 bases and 0 bases, there was a span of 16 bases. The CDR3 is made up of 17 amino acids. CDR3 nucleotide sequence: TGTGCCAGCAGCCCACTAGCTTCCTCACCGAACACCGGGGAGCTGTTTTTT. This gives the protein CASSPLASSPNTGELFF.